This T cell receptor beta chain came from a study of T cells in Graves' hyperthyroidism and ophthalmopathy. Study findings and constraints: A model built on 13 V-J features separated ophthalmopathy from stable hyperthyroidism.

TCR beta CDR3 regions were amplified from RNA. HTBI primers were employed in a first-round RT-PCR of the TCR CDR3. TCRdb itself ran the multiplex PCR reads through MiXCR, one entry per CDR3 protein. Here the sample spans 240,000 or so distinct CDR3 sequences, about 15% being singletons. V lost 3 bases to trimming and J lost 0 bases; unmatched junction nucleotides: 9. This CDR3 contains 16 residues. The germline gives CDR1 DFQATT, CDR2 SNEGSKA (reference sequence). Concerning this clonotype itself: The antigen remains undetermined.

Source material: blood. The source is a woman between 18 and 30 years old with Graves' ophthalmopathy. The chain links TRBV20-1 to TRBJ2-3; TRBD2 aligns across 7 bases. The CDR3: CSARNPGLPSTDTQYF. The CDR3 DNA follows: TGCAGTGCTAGGAACCCGGGACTACCTAGCACAGATACGCAGTATTTT.